This entry is about one T cell receptor beta chain. What it binds is not known. The CDR3 loop spans 15 amino acids. Germline V CDR1 and CDR2: SGHRS, YFSETQ. V lost 7 bases to trimming and J lost 0 bases, with 13 bases between them. The data were obtained in a study of cytotoxic CD8 clonotypes in ibrutinib-treated CLL. The wider study: Patients: fewer than 12 relapsed/refractory, some 15 treatment-naive, some 18 IGHV unmutated. Among patients, about 24 responded partially and 2 completely; around 15 then stayed remitted and roughly 12 progressed after median approximately 72 months. Response sampling occurred after a median 12 months of treatment (range 6 to 36). Study observations and caveats: The study found clonality rose at ibrutinib response, then fell toward baseline at progression.

Produced via immunoSEQ multiplex PCR; TCRdb's table is partial and in-frame only. The table includes about 50,000 clones, 50% to 65% detected once. The clonotype comes from a human donor with chronic lymphocytic leukemia. The sample here was PBMCs, taken after 24 months of ibrutinib treatment. The chain combines TRBV5-1 with TRBJ1-4, with D uncertain. The DNA for the CDR3 is TGCGCCAGCGCGGGGAATACTGCAACTAATGAAAAACTGTTTTTT. Its protein is CASAGNTATNEKLFF. The complete variable domain, with remaining parts taken from reference TRBV5-1 and TRBJ1-4, reads KAGVTQTPRYLIKTRGQQVTLSCSPISGHRSVSWYQQTPGQGLQFLFEYFSETQRNKGNFPGRFSGRQFSNSRSEMNVSTLELGDSALYLCASAGNTATNEKLFFGSGTQLSVL.